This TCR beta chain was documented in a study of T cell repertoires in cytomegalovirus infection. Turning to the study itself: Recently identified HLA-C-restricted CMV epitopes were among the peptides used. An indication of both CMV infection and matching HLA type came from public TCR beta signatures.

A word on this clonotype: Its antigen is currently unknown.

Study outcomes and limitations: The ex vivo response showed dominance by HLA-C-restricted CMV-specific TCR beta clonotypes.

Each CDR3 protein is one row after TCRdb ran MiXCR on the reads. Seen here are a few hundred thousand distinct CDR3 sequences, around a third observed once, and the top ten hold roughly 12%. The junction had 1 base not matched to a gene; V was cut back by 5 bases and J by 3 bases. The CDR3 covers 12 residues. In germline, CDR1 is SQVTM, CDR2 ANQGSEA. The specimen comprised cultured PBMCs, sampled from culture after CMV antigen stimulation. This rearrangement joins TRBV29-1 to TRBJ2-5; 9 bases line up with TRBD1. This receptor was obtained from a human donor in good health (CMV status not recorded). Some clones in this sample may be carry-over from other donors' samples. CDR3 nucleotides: TGCAGCGTTCGGACAGGGGAAGAGACCCAGTACTTC. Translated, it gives CSVRTGEETQYF.